This is a list of T cell receptor beta chains from one sample in a study of blood T cell repertoires in COVID-19. Assay: immunoSEQ multiplex PCR; the TCRdb copy retains only in-frame clones and omits some. The sample holds about 230,000 clones, approximately 83% seen once. Sequenced input: peripheral blood. These receptors were collected from a woman aged 50 to 60 with acute or convalescent COVID-19. CDR3s include the opening cysteine and the closing phenylalanine or tryptophan. The D gene is left open where the match is weak. Not all rows give a size; the values are once, few, many and, for expanded clones, a class.

TRBV3-1/TRBV3-2	-	TRBJ1-2	TRBD1	CASSQEWTGGAYGYTF	TGTGCCAGCAGCCAAGAATGGACAGGGGGCGCCTATGGCTACACCTTC
TRBV6-5	once	TRBJ1-6	-	CASSYFRDFGNSPLHF	TGTGCCAGCAGTTATTTCCGGGATTTCGGCAATTCACCCCTCCACTTT
TRBV6-5	-	TRBJ2-5	-	CASSYSGAETQYF	TGTGCCAGCAGTTACTCTGGGGCGGAGACCCAGTACTTC
TRBV24-1	once	TRBJ2-3	TRBD1	CATSDPGTGNTDTQYF	TGTGCCACCAGTGATCCCGGGACAGGGAACACAGATACGCAGTATTTT
TRBV3-1/TRBV3-2	-	TRBJ1-1	TRBD1	CASSQDRTGGYIEAFF	TGTGCCAGCAGCCAAGACCGGACAGGGGGCTATATTGAAGCTTTCTTT
TRBV19	-	TRBJ2-7	TRBD1	CASSRNQWDRGSYEQYF	TGTGCCAGTAGTAGAAACCAGTGGGACAGGGGTTCTTACGAGCAGTACTTC
TRBV9	-	TRBJ2-7	-	CASIPGTPYEQYF	TGTGCCAGCATTCCGGGGACTCCCTACGAGCAGTACTTC
TRBV5-5	-	TRBJ1-4	-	CASSLGATNEKLFF	TGTGCCAGCAGCTTGGGAGCAACTAATGAAAAACTGTTTTTT
TRBV5-5	-	TRBJ2-7	TRBD2	CASSVAGSYEQYF	TGTGCCAGCAGCGTAGCGGGGTCCTACGAGCAGTACTTC
TRBV28	-	TRBJ1-2	TRBD1	CASSTPDRAYGYTF	TGTGCCAGCAGTACCCCAGACAGGGCGTATGGCTACACCTTC
TRBV6-5	-	TRBJ2-1	-	CASRPGHLYNEQFF	TGTGCCAGCAGACCGGGACACCTCTACAATGAGCAGTTCTTC
TRBV7-2	-	TRBJ2-1	TRBD2	CASSFPGLVGNEQFF	TGTGCCAGCAGCTTCCCGGGACTAGTGGGCAATGAGCAGTTCTTC
TRBV2	-	TRBJ1-2	-	CASSPLGGNYGYTF	TGTGCCAGCAGTCCCCTCGGGGGGAACTATGGCTACACCTTC
TRBV7-2	-	TRBJ2-7	-	CASSRAVGGAYEQYF	TGTGCCAGCAGCAGAGCCGTTGGGGGCGCCTACGAGCAGTACTTC
TRBV7-2	-	TRBJ2-7	-	CASSSSGKTSYEQYF	TGTGCCAGCAGCTCCAGCGGAAAAACCTCCTACGAGCAGTACTTC
TRBV5-4	-	TRBJ2-1	-	CASSPGGSNSYNEQFF	TGTGCCAGCAGCCCAGGGGGGAGCAACTCCTACAATGAGCAGTTCTTC
TRBV27	-	TRBJ1-6	-	CASSLQFNSPLHF	TGTGCCAGCAGTTTACAGTTTAATTCACCCCTCCACTTT
TRBV4-2	-	TRBJ2-1	-	CASSQISEDYNEQFF	TGTGCCAGCAGCCAAATCTCGGAGGACTACAATGAGCAGTTCTTC
TRBV30	once	TRBJ1-6	-	CAWSFVDSPLHF	TGTGCCTGGAGCTTTGTTGATTCACCCCTCCACTTT
TRBV30	-	TRBJ1-5	-	CAWSVGGPNQPQHF	TGTGCCTGGAGTGTTGGAGGGCCCAATCAGCCCCAGCATTTT
TRBV3-1/TRBV3-2	-	TRBJ1-1	-	CASSRRSWGETEAFF	TGTGCCAGCAGCCGAAGGTCCTGGGGGGAGACTGAAGCTTTCTTT
TRBV30	-	TRBJ2-1	-	CAWSVDMYNEQFF	TGTGCCTGGAGTGTGGACATGTACAATGAGCAGTTCTTC
TRBV9	-	TRBJ2-3	-	CASSVGGLTDTQYF	TGTGCCAGCAGCGTAGGAGGGCTCACAGATACGCAGTATTTT
TRBV27	many	TRBJ2-7	TRBD1	CASSDRDSYEQYF	TGTGCCAGCAGTGACAGGGACTCCTACGAGCAGTACTTC
TRBV19	-	TRBJ2-1	TRBD2	CASRGGVSYNEQFF	TGTGCCAGTAGGGGAGGGGTCTCCTACAATGAGCAGTTCTTC
TRBV3-1/TRBV3-2	-	TRBJ1-5	-	CASSQVGGQPQHF	TGTGCCAGCAGCCAAGTAGGAGGCCAGCCCCAGCATTTT
TRBV28	-	TRBJ2-5	TRBD1	CASSSPGQGETQYF	TGTGCCAGCAGTTCTCCGGGACAGGGGGAGACCCAGTACTTC
TRBV2	few	TRBJ1-2	-	CASRSRDRAGYTF	TGTGCCAGCAGGTCCAGGGATCGGGCTGGCTACACCTTC
TRBV7-2	-	TRBJ1-5	TRBD1	CASSPSPGTEQPQHF	TGTGCCAGCAGCCCTAGTCCCGGGACAGAGCAGCCCCAGCATTTT
TRBV28	-	TRBJ2-7	TRBD2	CASSLSGTSVYEQYF	TGTGCCAGCAGTCTCTCCGGGACTAGCGTGTACGAGCAGTACTTC
TRBV2	-	TRBJ2-7	-	CASMAHNSGPTYEQYF	TGTGCCAGCATGGCCCATAATAGCGGACCAACCTACGAGCAGTACTTC
TRBV15	-	TRBJ2-5	-	CATSRDGGAGGETQYF	TGTGCCACCAGCAGAGATGGCGGAGCGGGCGGAGAGACCCAGTACTTC
TRBV6-5	-	TRBJ2-1	-	CASTSARQDGPEQFF	TGTGCCAGCACCTCAGCCCGACAGGACGGTCCTGAGCAGTTCTTC
TRBV25-1	-	TRBJ1-2	-	CASTSGGDGYTF	TGTGCCAGCACCTCCGGGGGGGATGGCTACACCTTC
TRBV15	-	TRBJ2-3	-	CATSALRTDTQYF	TGTGCCACCAGCGCCCTTAGAACAGATACGCAGTATTTT
TRBV6-5	-	TRBJ1-5	TRBD1	CASDGTGVGNQPQHF	TGTGCCAGCGATGGGACAGGGGTGGGCAATCAGCCCCAGCATTTT
TRBV5-1	-	TRBJ2-6	-	CASSRVRAGANVLTF	TGCGCCAGCAGCAGGGTCAGGGCTGGGGCCAACGTCCTGACTTTC
TRBV5-1	-	TRBJ2-7	-	CASSSSRGEQYF	TGCGCCAGCAGCTCCTCGAGGGGGGAGCAGTACTTC
TRBV28	-	TRBJ1-5	-	CASSVTGNSNQPQHF	TGTGCCAGCAGCGTTACAGGGAATAGCAATCAGCCCCAGCATTTT
TRBV7-3	-	TRBJ1-2	-	CASSAGAGYTF	TGTGCCAGCAGCGCTGGGGCTGGCTACACCTTC
TRBV6-5	-	TRBJ1-6	-	CASSLPGDSPLHF	TGTGCCAGCAGCTTACCAGGGGATTCACCCCTCCACTTT
TRBV3-1/TRBV3-2	-	TRBJ1-1	-	CASSQDGLTGGQAIF	TGTGCCAGCAGCCAAGATGGTTTGACAGGCGGGCAAGCGATCTTT
TRBV7-9	-	TRBJ2-6	-	CASSLVGATGANVLTF	TGTGCCAGCAGCTTAGTCGGAGCGACTGGGGCCAACGTCCTGACTTTC
TRBV12-3/TRBV12-4	-	TRBJ1-2	-	CASSYREGYTF	TGTGCCAGCAGTTACAGGGAAGGCTACACCTTC
TRBV7-9	few	TRBJ1-5	-	CASSRESNQPQHF	TGTGCCAGCAGCCGAGAAAGCAATCAGCCCCAGCATTTT
TRBV7-2	-	TRBJ2-3	TRBD2	CASSLVYSGFTDTQYF	TGTGCCAGCAGCTTAGTCTATAGCGGGTTCACAGATACGCAGTATTTT
TRBV15	-	TRBJ1-4	-	CATSREAGEKLFF	TGTGCCACCAGCAGAGAAGCGGGGGAAAAACTGTTTTTT
TRBV15	-	TRBJ2-3	TRBD2	CATSGQRGIYTDTQYF	TGTGCCACCAGCGGGCAGCGGGGCATTTACACAGATACGCAGTATTTT
TRBV7-2	once	TRBJ2-2	-	CASSLDQGYTGELFF	TGTGCCAGCAGCTTAGACCAGGGGTACACCGGGGAGCTGTTTTTT
TRBV21-1	-	TRBJ1-4	-	CASSAVGRGILNEKLFF	-
TRBV2	-	TRBJ2-7	-	CASNGTPYEQYF	TGTGCCAGCAACGGGACACCTTACGAGCAGTACTTC
TRBV4-1	-	TRBJ2-2	-	CAGGGGGTGELFF	TGCGCCGGGGGGGGCGGTGGGACCGGGGAGCTGTTTTTT
TRBV6-5	once	TRBJ1-1	-	CASSPGGEAFF	TGTGCCAGCTCCCCGGGGGGTGAAGCTTTCTTT
TRBV7-9	once	TRBJ1-1	-	CASSVYTVNTEAFF	TGTGCCAGCAGCGTATATACAGTGAACACTGAAGCTTTCTTT
TRBV10-3	-	TRBJ2-7	-	CAISEVEDEQYF	TGTGCCATCAGTGAGGTCGAGGACGAGCAGTACTTC
TRBV19	-	TRBJ2-1	-	CASSIGSAYNEQFF	TGTGCCAGTAGTATTGGTAGTGCCTACAATGAGCAGTTCTTC